The clone carrying this TCR beta chain showed up many times. An absence of ophthalmopathy progression within 18 months meant stable Graves' hyperthyroidism. Amplified regions were TCR beta CDR3 sequences from RNA transcripts. HTBI primers were employed in a first-round RT-PCR of the TCR CDR3. TCRdb called the multiplex PCR reads again in MiXCR, with one record for every CDR3 protein. The sample shows around 200,000 distinct CDR3 sequences, about a sixth of them seen only once. The CDR3 spans 11 residues. Germline CDR1 and CDR2: SGHDT and YYEEEE. V gave up 4 bases and J gave up 3 bases, with 5 bases separating them. The data were obtained in a study of T cells in Graves' hyperthyroidism and ophthalmopathy.

Sequencing used blood. The V gene is TRBV5-6, the J gene TRBJ2-7; D remains unclear. This clonotype was sampled from a man aged 35 to 55 with Graves' hyperthyroidism. CDR3 in DNA: TGTGCCAGCAGCATTAACTACGAGCAGTACTTC. It specifies CASSINYEQYF.